The rows below give T cell receptor beta chains drawn from one sample of a study of T cell changes during pregnancy in multiple sclerosis. Clones were sequenced by immunoSEQ multiplex PCR, and TCRdb holds only the in-frame ones, with some missing. The table lists 70,000 to 95,000 clones, 90% to 95% of them singletons. This specimen consisted of peripheral blood, obtained in the third trimester of pregnancy. The receptor source for this set is a female donor with multiple sclerosis, enrolled in a pregnancy study. Each CDR3 is given with its conserved first and last residue.

CASSLGGQGYEQYF	TRBV5-4
CASSAEGSYNEQFF	TRBV2
CATSGAFF	TRBV19
CASSLSGTAGLFGNTIYF	TRBV28
CASSVSGSDDEQFF	TRBV9
CASSLGTSGSDEQYF	TRBV7-6
CASILGGGPNPDTQYF	TRBV7-9
CASRGDRDLINTQYF	TRBV19
CASSMLRGYEQYF	TRBV11-2
CASSQDARGLAGYNEQFF	TRBV4-1
CASSSETSGNGNEQFF	TRBV7-9
CASSLLSGSYEQYF	TRBV7-6
CASAGDSGNTIYF	TRBV19
CASSRYYEQYF	TRBV7-9
CASSHYRGNTDTQYF	TRBV5-4
CASSLQRGRDGEAFF	TRBV7-9
CASSLAGGPVGNEQFF	TRBV7-9